One and the same sample provided the 22 T cell receptor beta chains below, sequenced in a study of T cell responses to AZD1222 COVID-19 vaccine. TCRdb's copy holds only in-frame clones and misses some; the assay was immunoSEQ multiplex PCR. Seen here are some 200,000 clones, around 94% observed once, and the top ten hold around 9.3%. The sample here was peripheral blood, taken on day 0 of AZD1222 vaccination. The receptors stem from an adult in good health.

The V call is TRBV24-1, the J call TRBJ2-5; possibly TRBD1 for D (5 bases). This CDR3 contains 13 residues. Germline V gene lookup returns CDR1 KGHDR and CDR2 SFDVKD. The V end was cut by 4 bases, the J end by 5 bases, with 10 bases between. The CDR3 spells CATSDDSRETQYF. The CDR3 nucleotides read TGTGCCACCAGTGACGACAGTAGGGAGACCCAGTACTTC.

The V and J genes are TRBV12-3 or TRBV12-4 and TRBJ2-1; D is unresolved. The germline V and J ends were trimmed by 7 bases and 7 bases, with 11 bases remaining between them. CDR3 length: 12 amino acids. DNA of the CDR3: TGTGCCAGCACCCTATTAGGAAATGAGCAGTTCTTC. Translating it yields CASTLLGNEQFF.

V is TRBV5-4 and J is TRBJ2-1; D unclear. The CDR3 runs to 15 residues. Trimming stripped 0 bases from V and 0 bases from J, with 7 bases between. Germline lookup yields CDR1 SGHNT and CDR2 YYREEE (reference sequence). The CDR3 sequence: CASSLEDLSYNEQFF. The DNA of the CDR3 is TGTGCCAGCAGCTTGGAGGATCTCTCCTACAATGAGCAGTTCTTC.

The chain employs TRBV9 and TRBJ2-7, with 9 nucleotides matching TRBD1. V lost 3 bases to trimming and J lost 3 bases; unmatched junction nucleotides: 4. Germline values: CDR1 SGDLS, CDR2 YYNGEE. The CDR3 has 14 amino acids. This CDR3 is CASSGGQGDYEQYF. CDR3 nucleotides: TGTGCCAGCAGCGGGGGACAGGGAGACTACGAGCAGTACTTC.

The chain uses TRBV4-1 and TRBJ2-2; D perhaps matches TRBD1 (5 bases). The germline CDR1 and CDR2 sequences are MGHRA and YSYEKL. V was trimmed by 2 bases and J by 6 bases, leaving 7 bases between them. This CDR3 has 13 residues. This chain's CDR3 is CASSQLGAGELFF. In DNA form, the CDR3 reads TGCGCCAGCAGCCAATTAGGGGCCGGGGAGCTGTTTTTT.

V usage is TRBV6-4 and J usage is TRBJ1-1; weak D call: TRBD1 (5 bases). V was cut by 0 bases and J by 4 bases, with 9 bases left in between. The V gene's germline CDR1 is MRHNA and CDR2 SNTAGT. The CDR3 is 14 amino acids. The CDR3 nucleotides read TGTGCCAGCAGTGACTCCCCGGGGGGCACTGAAGCTTTCTTT. Translated, it gives CASSDSPGGTEAFF.

This chain joins TRBV20-1 and TRBJ1-1; D not certain. The CDR3 totals 12 residues. Germline V gene lookup returns CDR1 DFQATT and CDR2 SNEGSKA (reference sequence). V dropped 3 bases and J dropped 7 bases, with 12 bases sitting between them. The chain's CDR3 is CSASRVGSEAFF. DNA of the CDR3: TGCAGTGCTAGTCGGGTCGGCAGTGAAGCTTTCTTT.

This clone was observed once. The chain couples TRBV5-6 to TRBJ1-2; no clear D gene. The CDR3 spans 13 residues. Germline V gene sequence: CDR1 SGHDT, CDR2 YYEEEE. The V and J ends lost 4 bases and 4 bases respectively, with 11 bases between them. CDR3 DNA sequence: TGTGCCAGCAGCGCTCCTCAGACCTATGGCTACACCTTC. Residues: CASSAPQTYGYTF.

The rearrangement links TRBV2 to TRBJ2-7, with D perhaps assigned TRBD1 or TRBD2 (5 bases each). The CDR3 covers 11 residues. V was pared by 8 bases and J by 1 base, with 6 bases between. CDR1 is SNHLY, CDR2 FYNNEI, per germline. CDR3 amino acids: CASGGSYEQYF. The CDR3 bases are TGTGCCAGCGGGGGATCCTACGAGCAGTACTTC.

This clone appeared once. The same CDR3 can be traced to other DNA sequences in this sample. The CDR3 bases are TGTGCCAGCAGCCAAGCGAGGAACACTGAAGCTTTCTTT. It is translated as CASSQARNTEAFF. The genes are TRBV3-1 (or the pseudogene TRBV3-2) and TRBJ1-1, with D unresolved. The CDR3 runs to 13 residues. V was trimmed by 1 base and J by 1 base, leaving 4 bases between them. Germline CDR1 LGHDT, CDR2 YNNKEL (reference sequence).

The table lists this clone with a count of one. The J gene is TRBJ2-7, the V gene TRBV2, with D uncertain. The germline CDR1 and CDR2 sequences are SNHLY and FYNNEI. V was pared by 1 base and J by 0 bases, with 10 bases between. This CDR3 is built from 15 residues. The CDR3 DNA sequence: TGTGCCAGCAGTGAAGAGTCTGTGAGCTCCTACGAGCAGTACTTC. It codes for CASSEESVSSYEQYF.

Turning to this clone: The sample holds other DNA sequences that translate to the same CDR3. The chain recombines TRBV27 with TRBJ1-1; tentative D call: TRBD1 (6 bases). Trimming shortened V by 2 bases and J by 2 bases, and 9 bases separated the two germline ends. This CDR3 spans 14 amino acids. CDR1 and CDR2 from the germline V gene are MNHEY and SMNVEV (reference sequence). The CDR3 coding sequence is TGTGCCAGCAGTTTAAGGGGGTTAAACACTGAAGCTTTCTTT. This sequence encodes CASSLRGLNTEAFF.

The chain has TRBV12-3 or TRBV12-4 and TRBJ2-1; 8 nucleotides agree with TRBD2. The CDR3 consists of 12 residues. V was clipped by 10 bases and J by 8 bases; unmatched bases: 7. The CDR3 coding sequence is TGTGCCACCGGCGGGAGGACCCATGAGCAGTTCTTC. Amino acid sequence: CATGGRTHEQFF.

The V gene is TRBV5-1, the J gene TRBJ1-5; D is perhaps TRBD1 (5 bases). The length of the CDR3 is 15 residues. The V gene lost 4 bases and the J gene lost 2 bases, with 13 bases spanning the gap. The germline gives CDR1 SGHRS, CDR2 YFSETQ. The DNA for the CDR3 is TGCGCCAGCAGCGTTTCAGGGACGGGCAATCAGCCCCAGCATTTT. As protein: CASSVSGTGNQPQHF.

This clone was detected once. The chain carries TRBV7-9 and TRBJ1-2; the D gene is possibly TRBD1 (6 bases). Germline CDR1 and CDR2: SEHNR and FQNEAQ (reference sequence). The CDR3 contains 14 residues. V lost 11 bases to trimming and J lost 0 bases, with 16 bases between them. CDR3 sequence: CAAGRGPSNYGYTF. The CDR3 DNA follows: TGTGCCGCGGGCAGGGGACCTTCTAACTATGGCTACACCTTC. Drawing the rest from reference TRBV7-9 and TRBJ1-2, the complete variable domain is DTGVSQNPRHKITKRGQNVTFRCDPISEHNRLYWYRQTLGQGPEFLTYFQNEAQLEKSRLLSDRFSAERPKGSFSTLEIQRTEQGDSAMYLCAAGRGPSNYGYTFGSGTRLTVV.

V usage is TRBV7-2 and J usage is TRBJ2-1; D is uncertain. The CDR3 totals 13 residues. The V end was cut by 5 bases, the J end by 7 bases, with 12 bases between. Germline CDR1 is SGHTA and CDR2 is FQGNSA. The CDR3 region is CASSLRVGNEQFF. As DNA, the CDR3 is TGTGCCAGCAGCCTTAGAGTGGGGAATGAGCAGTTCTTC.

This rearrangement joins TRBV29-1 to TRBJ1-6, with 8 positions matching TRBD1. CDR3 size: 13 residues. Trimming at V came to 6 bases and at J to 9 bases, leaving 7 bases not matched to a gene. Per the germline V gene, CDR1 is SQVTM and CDR2 is ANQGSEA. CDR3: CSVQDREGSPLHF. CDR3 DNA sequence: TGCAGCGTCCAGGACAGGGAGGGTTCACCCCTCCACTTT. The whole variable domain, remainder taken from reference TRBV29-1 and TRBJ1-6, is SAVISQKPSRDICQRGTSLTIQCQVDSQVTMMFWYRQQPGQSLTLIATANQGSEATYESGFVIDKFPISRPNLTFSTLTVSNMSPEDSSIYLCSVQDREGSPLHFGNGTRLTVT.

V usage is TRBV6-5 and J usage is TRBJ2-1; D may be TRBD2 (5 bases). The ends were cut back, 8 bases at V and 4 bases at J, with 12 bases in the middle. Per germline, CDR1 MNHEY and CDR2 SVGAGI. The CDR3 totals 13 residues. For the CDR3, the DNA is TGTGCCAGCCGAAGAGGGAAGTACAATGAGCAGTTCTTC. It encodes CASRRGKYNEQFF.

J is TRBJ2-3 and V is TRBV29-1, with D uncertain. Germline CDR1 is SQVTM and CDR2 is ANQGSEA. Trimming pared 3 bases from V and 0 bases from J, leaving 19 bases between. The CDR3 loop spans 17 amino acids. CDR3 nucleotide sequence: TGCAGCGTTGATAGAGGTTCTGACCCCCGGAGCACAGATACGCAGTATTTT. The encoded protein is CSVDRGSDPRSTDTQYF.

The rearrangement links TRBV13 to TRBJ2-5, with 9 bases lining up with TRBD2. Germline V gene data show CDR1 as PRHDT and CDR2 as FYEKMQ (reference sequence). The CDR3 extends over 16 amino acids. V was pared by 5 bases and J by 4 bases, with 11 bases of the junction left unmatched. Written as DNA, the CDR3 is TGTGCCAGCAGCCACCCAGGTAGCGGGGGAAGAGAGACCCAGTACTTC. Its translation is CASSHPGSGGRETQYF.

The rearrangement uses TRBV7-8 and TRBJ1-5; unclear D gene. V was shortened by 2 bases and J by 9 bases, with 11 bases between the two germline ends. CDR3 length: 13 amino acids. The germline CDR1 and CDR2 sequences are SGHVS and FQNEAQ. The CDR3 spells CASSLQAGWPQHF. The CDR3 DNA follows: TGTGCCAGCAGCTTACAGGCGGGGTGGCCCCAGCATTTT.

The CDR3 sequence is CASSKKGGRQGHDTQYF. As DNA, the CDR3 is TGTGCCAGCAGCAAAAAAGGGGGGCGACAGGGGCATGATACGCAGTATTTT. The J gene is TRBJ2-3, the V gene TRBV21-1; TRBD1, as called in the table, went unchecked against the DNA. TRBV21-1 is a pseudogene segment. This CDR3 comprises 17 residues.